The rows below give T cell receptor beta chains drawn from one sample of a study of T cells after yellow fever vaccination. TCRdb processed the 5' RACE reads anew with MiXCR; each CDR3 protein has one entry. The data show hundreds of thousands of distinct CDR3 sequences, over 9% seen once. The source was PBMCs, collected on the day of the yellow fever booster vaccination. These TCRs come from a man younger than 45 who received the YFV17D yellow fever vaccine. CDR3s include the opening cysteine and the closing phenylalanine or tryptophan. A D gene is named only where the DNA matches it firmly. Part of the rows lack a size; the others show once, few, many or a class for expanded clones.

NA	TRBV29-1	TRBJ1-1	NA	CSVRLEQGGTEAFF	TGCAGCGTCCGCTTGGAGCAGGGTGGGACTGAAGCTTTCTTT
NA	TRBV5-1	TRBJ2-1	NA	CASSHNGAYNEQFF	TGCGCCAGCAGCCACAACGGGGCCTACAATGAGCAGTTCTTC
TRBD2	TRBV12-3/TRBV12-4	TRBJ2-1	NA	CAQGTSGDGPYNEQFF	TGTGCCCAGGGGACTAGCGGTGATGGCCCCTACAATGAGCAGTTCTTC
NA	TRBV7-2	TRBJ2-7	NA	CASSSFPYEQYF	TGTGCCAGCAGCAGTTTCCCCTACGAGCAGTACTTC
NA	TRBV12-3/TRBV12-4	TRBJ2-7	many	CASSLAPLVDEQYF	TGTGCCAGCAGTTTAGCCCCCCTAGTTGACGAGCAGTACTTC
NA	TRBV19	TRBJ1-5	few	CASWGRSDQPQHF	TGTGCCAGTTGGGGCAGGTCAGATCAGCCCCAGCATTTT
NA	TRBV10-1	TRBJ2-5	NA	CASSPGPGVSPQETQYF	TGCGCCAGCAGTCCCGGGCCAGGGGTCTCCCCACAAGAGACCCAGTACTTC
NA	TRBV5-1	TRBJ1-1	few	CASSLAEGSRYTEAFF	TGCGCCAGCAGCTTGGCCGAGGGATCCCGATACACTGAAGCTTTCTTT
NA	TRBV15	TRBJ2-2	many	CATSGPVGLAGELFF	TGTGCCACCAGCGGTCCGGTAGGGTTGGCCGGGGAGCTGTTTTTT
TRBD2	TRBV5-1	TRBJ2-3	few	CASSLVLAGANTRGDTQYF	TGCGCCAGCAGCTTGGTTCTAGCGGGGGCCAATACTCGGGGAGATACGCAGTATTTT
TRBD2	TRBV28	TRBJ2-3	NA	CASNLSGRGSTDTQYF	TGTGCCAGCAATCTTAGCGGGAGAGGTAGCACAGATACGCAGTATTTT
NA	TRBV9	TRBJ1-1	few	CASSVSSYAEAFF	TGTGCCAGCAGCGTTTCCAGCTACGCTGAAGCTTTCTTT
TRBD1	TRBV29-1	TRBJ1-2	few	CSVIQGGRDGYTF	TGCAGCGTTATACAGGGGGGGAGGGATGGCTACACCTTC
NA	TRBV10-2	TRBJ2-7	NA	CASRGFYGNSYEQYF	TGCGCCAGCAGGGGGTTTTACGGGAACTCCTACGAGCAGTACTTC
TRBD2	TRBV9	TRBJ2-3	NA	CASSEREDWDTQYF	TGTGCCAGCAGCGAGCGGGAGGACTGGGATACGCAGTATTTT
TRBD2	TRBV5-1	TRBJ2-3	few	CASSQSSGTPDTQYF	TGCGCCAGCAGCCAGTCTAGCGGGACCCCAGATACGCAGTATTTT
TRBD2	TRBV18	TRBJ2-1	NA	CASSPPTGGSYNEQFF	TGTGCCAGCTCACCACCGACGGGGGGCTCCTACAATGAGCAGTTCTTC
TRBD1	TRBV9	TRBJ1-4	few	CASSARDRGNEKLFF	TGTGCCAGCAGCGCCCGGGACAGGGGAAATGAAAAACTGTTTTTT
NA	TRBV7-9	TRBJ1-2	few	CASSLTGKANYGYTF	TGTGCCAGCAGCTTAACTGGAAAAGCTAACTATGGCTACACCTTC
NA	TRBV20-1	TRBJ2-7	NA	CSAPGQGGYEQYF	TGCAGTGCTCCGGGGCAGGGAGGCTACGAGCAGTACTTC
NA	TRBV29-1	TRBJ2-5	NA	CSVGAYQETQYF	TGCAGCGTTGGGGCTTACCAAGAGACCCAGTACTTC
NA	TRBV15	TRBJ2-3	NA	CATSRDGTGADTQYF	TGTGCCACCAGCAGAGATGGGACGGGCGCAGATACGCAGTATTTT